This TCR beta chain was sequenced in a study of long-term antiretroviral therapy in people with HIV. Study as a whole: The 2015 immediate-ART recommendation came about a decade after the earliest samples.

It was version v3.0 of the immunoSEQ assay that was run at survey level. Only in-frame clones appear in the TCRdb table, and some are missing; sequencing was by immunoSEQ multiplex PCR. The sample consists of around 25,000 clones, 86% of them appearing once. The CDR3 extends over 13 amino acids. Per the germline V gene, CDR1 is MNHNY and CDR2 is SVGAGI (reference sequence). Trimming took off 4 bases at V and 3 bases at J, with 9 bases between the two ends. The sequencing here drew on unsorted PBMCs, taken 1.9 years after starting antiretroviral therapy. The rearrangement links TRBV6-6 to TRBJ1-2; D is unresolved. The TCR comes from a young woman with HIV. The CDR3, as DNA: TGTGCCAGCAGTTTGCAGGATTACTATGGCTACACCTTC. This gives the protein CASSLQDYYGYTF.